The 30 T cell receptor beta chains presented below share a single source sample, sequenced in a study of blood T cell repertoires in COVID-19. Generated by immunoSEQ multiplex PCR, the TCRdb table keeps only in-frame clones and is missing some. The table shows approximately 330,000 clones, with just under 90% occurring only once. Input material: PBMCs or T cells enriched from blood (not recorded which). These receptors originate from a woman aged 30 to 39 who had recovered from COVID-19.

The CDR3 is CASSLGFDSLYGYTF. DNA of the CDR3: TGCGCCAGCAGCTTGGGTTTTGACAGCCTCTATGGCTACACCTTC. The chain employs TRBV5-1 and TRBJ1-2, with TRBD1 as a possible D gene (5 bases). V was clipped by 0 bases and J by 4 bases, with 13 bases between them. Germline V gene data show CDR1 as SGHRS and CDR2 as YFSETQ. This CDR3 contains 15 residues.

This clone was counted a few times. This chain connects TRBV30 to TRBJ2-7, with a tentative D call TRBD2 (6 bases). This CDR3 region has 18 residues. The germline CDR1 and CDR2 sequences are GTSNPN and SVGIG (reference sequence). Written as DNA, the CDR3 is TGTGCTTACAGATCCCCACTGCTTGGGACTCGGTCCCCCTACGAGCAGTACTTC. The encoded protein is CAYRSPLLGTRSPYEQYF.

This chain uses TRBV11-3 with TRBJ2-7; D perhaps matches TRBD1 (6 bases). Trimming removed 5 bases at V and 4 bases at J, with 15 bases between. The CDR3 runs to 14 residues. The germline V gene has CDR1 SGHNT and CDR2 YENEEA. DNA for the CDR3: TGTGCCAGCAGCCAAGGACAGAAAGCATACGAGCAGTACTTC. Translating it yields CASSQGQKAYEQYF.

This clone has just one count. This chain uses TRBV7-2 with TRBJ1-1; D ambiguous. V was cut by 5 bases and J by 4 bases, with 14 bases left in between. The CDR3 covers 14 residues. Germline V gene data show CDR1 as SGHTA and CDR2 as FQGNSA. The CDR3 DNA follows: TGTGCCAGCAGCCAGACTCATGAGGGCACTGAAGCTTTCTTT. This encodes CASSQTHEGTEAFF.

This chain connects TRBV19 to TRBJ1-2; no clear D gene. CDR1 and CDR2 (germline): LNHDA, SQIVND (reference sequence). V was pared by 8 bases and J by 8 bases, with 21 bases between. The CDR3 contains 14 residues. The CDR3 is CASSGGSPIKGYTF. Written as DNA, the CDR3 is TGTGCCAGTTCTGGAGGCTCCCCTATCAAGGGCTACACCTTC.

The chain joins TRBV9 to TRBJ2-3, with TRBD2 identical over 8 bases. Germline values: CDR1 SGDLS, CDR2 YYNGEE. CDR3 length equals 16 residues. Germline trimming cut 3 bases from V and 2 bases from J; bases unmatched to any gene: 8. The CDR3 loop is CASSDTSGPSTDTQYF. The DNA of the CDR3 is TGTGCCAGCAGCGACACTAGCGGCCCTTCCACAGATACGCAGTATTTT.

This chain joins TRBV7-9 and TRBJ2-1; TRBD2 agrees at 13 bases. V was pared by 2 bases and J by 8 bases, with 6 bases of the junction left unmatched. CDR1 SEHNR and CDR2 FQNEAQ come from the germline V gene (reference sequence). This CDR3 is built from 16 residues. The CDR3 reads CASSLPGLAGVDEQFF. The CDR3 nucleotides read TGTGCCAGCAGCTTACCCGGACTAGCGGGAGTCGATGAGCAGTTCTTC.

The chain carries TRBV10-3 and TRBJ1-1; no clear D. Germline loops: CDR1 ENHRY, CDR2 SYGVKD. The CDR3 totals 15 residues. The V and J ends lost 2 bases and 1 base respectively, with 11 bases between them. The CDR3 here is CAISEREVSNTEAFF. As DNA, the CDR3 is TGTGCCATCAGTGAGAGGGAGGTTTCGAACACTGAAGCTTTCTTT.

This clone has a single count. The chain employs TRBV11-2 and TRBJ2-5, with TRBD1 matching over 11 bases. Germline-derived CDR1 and CDR2 are SGHAT and FQNNGV. The length of the CDR3 is 17 residues. V was pared by 5 bases and J by 4 bases, with 12 bases of the junction left unmatched. The CDR3 loop reads CASSLLGGQGARETQYF. The DNA of the CDR3 is TGTGCCAGCAGCCTTCTCGGTGGACAGGGGGCCCGAGAGACCCAGTACTTC.

This chain links TRBV27 with TRBJ2-5; possible D gene TRBD1, 6 bases. Trimming shortened V by 3 bases and J by 2 bases, and 22 bases separated the two germline ends. This CDR3 region has 18 residues. Germline V gives CDR1 MNHEY, CDR2 SMNVEV (reference sequence). CDR3 region: CASSFDQGGKVPQETQYF. In DNA, the CDR3 is TGTGCCAGCAGTTTCGATCAAGGGGGAAAGGTCCCTCAAGAGACCCAGTACTTC.

The V and J genes are TRBV6-1 and TRBJ2-3; TRBD2 matches 11 bases. The V gene end was trimmed by 2 bases and the J gene end by 1 base; junction bases not matched to a gene: 8. The CDR3 spans 18 residues. The germline V gene encodes CDR1 MNHNS and CDR2 SASEGT. The DNA of the CDR3 is TGTGCCAGCAGTGAAATAGCGGGGGGGAGAATAGGCACAGATACGCAGTATTTT. Its protein product is CASSEIAGGRIGTDTQYF.

The CDR3, as DNA: TGTGCCTGGAGTCAGGGGGCGGGGACTGAAGCTTTCTTT. As protein: CAWSQGAGTEAFF. J is TRBJ1-1 and V is TRBV30, with 8 bases aligning to TRBD1. The ends lost 2 bases at V and 5 bases at J; junction bases unmatched: 4. Germline lookup yields CDR1 GTSNPN and CDR2 SVGIG (reference sequence). This CDR3 has 13 amino acids.

The chain links TRBV7-3 to TRBJ2-1, with D maybe TRBD2 (5 bases). V lost 3 bases, J lost 3 bases, and 12 bases lay in between. The CDR3 has 15 residues. The germline V gene encodes CDR1 SGHTA and CDR2 FQGTGA. The DNA of the CDR3 is TGTGCCAGCAGCTTGGGAGTGGGGTTCTACAATGAGCAGTTCTTC. Its translation: CASSLGVGFYNEQFF.

The rearrangement uses TRBV7-9 and TRBJ2-2; D is possibly TRBD1 (6 bases). The V gene lost 10 bases and the J gene lost 4 bases, with 16 bases spanning the gap. The germline CDR1 and CDR2 sequences are SEHNR and FQNEAQ (reference sequence). This CDR3 comprises 14 residues. Here the CDR3 DNA reads TGTGCCACCCCAAGACAGGTCCCCACCGGGGAGCTGTTTTTT. Residues: CATPRQVPTGELFF.

The chain employs TRBV5-1 and TRBJ2-1; TRBD2 aligns across 14 bases. This CDR3 is built from 15 residues. Trimming removed 4 bases from V and 8 bases from J; junction bases left unmatched: 5. In germline, CDR1 is SGHRS, CDR2 YFSETQ. The CDR3 spells CASSLGTSGSDEQFF. DNA for the CDR3: TGCGCCAGCAGCCTCGGGACTAGCGGGAGTGATGAGCAGTTCTTC.

This clone is a singleton in its sample. This sequence joins TRBV7-9 and TRBJ2-7; 7 bases fit TRBD2. Germline V gives CDR1 SEHNR, CDR2 FQNEAQ (reference sequence). The CDR3 consists of 15 residues. V shed 5 bases, J shed 4 bases, and the junction held 11 bases outside the gene matches. In DNA form, the CDR3 reads TGTGCCAGCAGCCATAGACTAGCAGGCGGATACGAGCAGTACTTC. It yields the protein CASSHRLAGGYEQYF.

This clone was observed once. The V gene is TRBV28, the J gene TRBJ1-5; a possible D gene is TRBD1 (5 bases). CDR1 and CDR2 (germline): MDHEN, SYDVKM. Trimming left V 5 bases short and J 3 bases short, with 8 bases between. The CDR3 runs to 13 residues. In DNA, the CDR3 is TGTGCCAGCAGTCCGGGGGTCAATCAGCCCCAGCATTTT. The encoded protein is CASSPGVNQPQHF.

The chain recombines TRBV13 with TRBJ2-1, with D perhaps TRBD1 (5 bases). CDR1 is PRHDT and CDR2 is FYEKMQ in the germline V gene (reference sequence). This CDR3 region has 15 residues. Trimming left V 3 bases short and J 6 bases short, with 15 bases between. CDR3 bases: TGTGCCAGCAGCTTCGGCCTAGGGGTGAGCAATGAGCAGTTCTTC. This sequence encodes CASSFGLGVSNEQFF.

The J gene is TRBJ1-6, the V gene TRBV11-3, with D unclear. V lost 5 bases, J lost 3 bases, and 5 bases lay in between. The germline V gene encodes CDR1 SGHNT and CDR2 YENEEA. The CDR3 consists of 13 residues. DNA for the CDR3: TGTGCCAGCAGCATAAACTATAATTCACCCCTCCACTTT. This codes for CASSINYNSPLHF.

The V gene is TRBV19, the J gene TRBJ1-1; 7 nucleotides agree with TRBD1. The CDR3 has 14 residues. CDR1 and CDR2 from the germline V gene are LNHDA and SQIVND (reference sequence). The trim removed 6 bases at V and 1 base at J, leaving 5 bases unmatched. CDR3 bases: TGTGCCAGTAGGAGGGACAGAGAGAACACTGAAGCTTTCTTT. It encodes CASRRDRENTEAFF.

This chain joins TRBV27 and TRBJ2-3, with 8 bases lining up with TRBD2. With V trimmed by 3 bases and J by 4 bases, 3 bases remained unmatched. Germline CDR1 and CDR2: MNHEY and SMNVEV (reference sequence). This CDR3 has 14 residues. CDR3 residues: CASSFSGMADTQYF. The CDR3 bases are TGTGCCAGCAGTTTTAGCGGGATGGCAGATACGCAGTATTTT.

The genes are TRBV5-4 and TRBJ1-2; D gene unclear. This CDR3 comprises 14 residues. Germline-derived CDR1 and CDR2 are SGHNT and YYREEE (reference sequence). With 0 bases removed from V and 8 bases from J, the gap between germline ends came to 14 bases. CDR3 sequence (DNA): TGTGCCAGCAGCTTGGACTGGGCTTCTCGGGGCTACACCTTC. This codes for CASSLDWASRGYTF. Drawing the rest from reference TRBV5-4 and TRBJ1-2, the complete variable domain is ETGVTQSPTHLIKTRGQQVTLRCSSQSGHNTVSWYQQALGQGPQFIFQYYREEENGRGNFPPRFSGLQFPNYSSELNVNALELDDSALYLCASSLDWASRGYTFGSGTRLTVV.

This clone was recorded only once. V is TRBV7-9 and J is TRBJ2-7, with a possible D match to TRBD2 (6 bases). The germline V and J ends were trimmed by 3 bases and 1 base, with 19 bases remaining between them. The CDR3 covers 17 residues. Per germline, CDR1 SEHNR and CDR2 FQNEAQ (reference sequence). The CDR3 DNA is TGTGCCAGCAGCTTTCGCACCACCGGGACTCTATCCTACGAGCAGTACTTC. Protein sequence: CASSFRTTGTLSYEQYF.

The CDR3 DNA reads TGTGCCAGCAGTTACTCGGACAGCACCTTCTATGGCTACACCTTC. It translates to CASSYSDSTFYGYTF. The chain uses TRBV6-5 and TRBJ1-2; maybe TRBD1 (6 bases). Germline CDR1 and CDR2: MNHEY and SVGAGI. Trimming pared 0 bases from V and 4 bases from J, leaving 12 bases between. This CDR3 has 15 amino acids.

This chain joins TRBV10-3 and TRBJ2-1, with 10 bases lining up with TRBD2. Per germline, CDR1 ENHRY and CDR2 SYGVKD. The CDR3 runs to 18 residues. Trimming took 0 bases from V and 5 from J; bases not matched to a gene: 10. The CDR3 DNA reads TGTGCCATCAGTGAGTCGGCGGCTAGCGGGAGTTTCCACAATGAGCAGTTCTTC. It translates to CAISESAASGSFHNEQFF.

The genes are TRBV6-5 and TRBJ1-3; D is uncertain. This CDR3 is built from 16 residues. V lost 2 bases and J lost 0, with 11 bases in between. CDR1 MNHEY and CDR2 SVGAGI come from the germline V gene. CDR3 DNA sequence: TGTGCCAGCAGTTACCATAGGAGAAACTCTGGAAACACCATATATTTT. Translating gives CASSYHRRNSGNTIYF.

This chain joins TRBV27 and TRBJ2-7; unclear D gene. Germline V gene lookup returns CDR1 MNHEY and CDR2 SMNVEV (reference sequence). This CDR3 region has 14 residues. V lost 6 bases and J 2 bases, leaving 14 bases between the germline ends. This CDR3 is CASSFTPEAYEQYF. The CDR3 DNA follows: TGTGCCAGCAGCTTTACCCCAGAGGCCTACGAGCAGTACTTC.

The chain has TRBV7-2 and TRBJ2-7, with 11 bases fitting TRBD2. CDR1 and CDR2 (germline): SGHTA, FQGNSA. The CDR3 extends over 16 amino acids. The V and J ends lost 1 base and 5 bases, in that order; junction bases with no gene match: 7. CDR3 nucleotide sequence: TGTGCCAGCAGCTTAGATTCCGGGACTAGCGGCCACGAGCAGTACTTC. It translates to CASSLDSGTSGHEQYF.

V usage is TRBV5-4 and J usage is TRBJ1-6; 8 positions match TRBD1. V was clipped by 4 bases and J by 6 bases; unmatched bases: 6. The CDR3 is made up of 15 amino acids. Germline V lookup: CDR1 SGHNT, CDR2 YYREEE (reference sequence). CDR3 loop: CASSPDRASNSPLHF. In DNA, the CDR3 is TGTGCCAGCAGCCCGGACAGGGCTAGTAATTCACCCCTCCACTTT.

V is TRBV18 and J is TRBJ2-7; D not certain. Per the germline V gene, CDR1 is KGHSH and CDR2 is LQKENI. This CDR3 has 13 amino acids. The V gene lost 3 bases and the J gene lost 5 bases, with 11 bases spanning the gap. CDR3 in amino acids: CASSPSIPDEQYF. For the CDR3, the DNA is TGTGCCAGCTCACCTTCTATACCCGACGAGCAGTACTTC.